The subject of this entry is one T cell receptor (beta chain). Its antigen has not been determined. No quality values exist for individual bases; no much larger clone is one base distant. CDR1 and CDR2, per the germline V gene, are LGHNT and FRNRAP. Taken from cysteine to phenylalanine, the CDR3 has 13 residues. Just CDR3 DNA is preserved here, 39 bases in frame from base 1. V lost 3 bases and J lost 8 bases, and the count of bases not matched to a germline gene is 3. Library preparation was by the immunoSEQ multiplex PCR assay. TCRdb provides this immuneACCESS table in a form limited to in-frame rearrangements. Some clones are lacking; in checked studies, under half of them reflect an unresolved V gene, and why the rest are absent is not known. Within this sample are about 49,000 clones, with approximately 95% of them counted one time only. The ten largest make up almost 6% of the sample. These data are taken from a study of T cell changes during pregnancy in multiple sclerosis (dated by TCRdb to about 2019). The study in broad terms: The study examined how the T cell repertoire changed over the course of pregnancy in women with multiple sclerosis.

This specimen was CD8+ T cells from peripheral blood mononuclear cells, taken in the first trimester of pregnancy. The receptor was derived from a female donor with multiple sclerosis, enrolled in a pregnancy study. The chain was built from TRBV12-5 and TRBJ1-2; a stretch of 10 junction bases matches TRBD1. In nucleotides, the sequence is TGTGCTAGTGGTTTAGGGACAGGGGACGGCTACACCTTC. Its protein is CASGLGTGDGYTF.